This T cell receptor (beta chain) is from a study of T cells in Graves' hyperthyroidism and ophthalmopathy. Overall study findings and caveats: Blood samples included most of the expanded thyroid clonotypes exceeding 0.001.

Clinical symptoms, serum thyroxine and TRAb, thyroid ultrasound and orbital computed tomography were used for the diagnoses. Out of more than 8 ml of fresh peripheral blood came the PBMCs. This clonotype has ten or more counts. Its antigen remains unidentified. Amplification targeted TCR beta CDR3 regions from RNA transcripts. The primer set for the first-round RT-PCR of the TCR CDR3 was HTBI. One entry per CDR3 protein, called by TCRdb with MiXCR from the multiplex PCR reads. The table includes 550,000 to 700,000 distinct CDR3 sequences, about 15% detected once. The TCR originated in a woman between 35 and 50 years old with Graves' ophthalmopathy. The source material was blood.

The CDR3 DNA reads TGTGCCAGCAGTCTCGGCCAAGCGGGGGCCCAAGAGACCCAGTACTTC. Protein product: CASSLGQAGAQETQYF. The chain carries TRBV12-3 or TRBV12-4 and TRBJ2-5; TRBD2 aligns across 8 bases. The J segment lost 1 base and the V segment lost 5 bases, leaving 9 bases of the junction unmatched. The CDR3 length is 16 residues.